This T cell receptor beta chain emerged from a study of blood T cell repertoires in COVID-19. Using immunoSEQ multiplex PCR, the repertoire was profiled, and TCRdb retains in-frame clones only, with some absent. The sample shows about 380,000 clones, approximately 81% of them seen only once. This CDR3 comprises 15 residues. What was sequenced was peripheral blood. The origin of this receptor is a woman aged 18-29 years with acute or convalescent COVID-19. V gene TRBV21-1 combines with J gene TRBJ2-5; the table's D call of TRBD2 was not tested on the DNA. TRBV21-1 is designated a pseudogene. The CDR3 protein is CASSKEPGGGETQYF. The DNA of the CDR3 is TGTGCCAGCAGCAAGGAACCCGGGGGAGGAGAGACCCAGTACTTC.